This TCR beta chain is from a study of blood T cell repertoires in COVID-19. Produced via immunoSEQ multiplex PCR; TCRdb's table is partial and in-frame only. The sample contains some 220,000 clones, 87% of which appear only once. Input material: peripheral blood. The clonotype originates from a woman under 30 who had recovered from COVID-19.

CDR3 coding DNA: TGTGCCAGCAGTTTCCTAGCGGGAGCCGGGGAGCTGTTTTTT. This translates into CASSFLAGAGELFF. V usage is TRBV6-5 and J usage is TRBJ2-2, with TRBD2 identical over 10 bases. CDR3 size: 14 residues. Germline V CDR1 and CDR2: MNHEY, SVGAGI. Trimming cost V 4 bases and J 6 bases; bases outside gene matches: 2.